These T cell receptor beta chains were read from a single sample in a study of CD8 T cells in Susac syndrome. TCRdb re-called the immunoSEQ multiplex PCR reads with MiXCR, one entry per CDR3 protein. The repertoire consists of about 150,000 distinct CDR3 sequences, with roughly 95% occurring once and the leading ten covering 0.12%. The sample consisted of CD4+ T cells from PBMCs. The receptors were gathered from a human donor with Susac syndrome. Each CDR3 is given without its conserved first and last residue. Some rows have no size entry. The others give once, few or many, or a class for an expanded clone.

V	size	J	length	CDR3
TRBV29-1	NA	TRBJ1-5	11	SVRGQYNQPQH
TRBV18	NA	TRBJ1-1	11	ASSFEENTEAF
TRBV5-1	NA	TRBJ1-1	13	ASSLKTGGNTEAF
TRBV28	NA	TRBJ2-5	15	ASSLWVTGGFQETQY
TRBV3-1	NA	TRBJ2-4	14	ASSQDLAGAKNIQY
TRBV4-3	NA	TRBJ2-4	13	ASSQDLTRGNIQY
TRBV20-1	NA	TRBJ1-2	10	SAPGRDYGYT
TRBV11-2	NA	TRBJ2-2	12	ASSFREATGELF
TRBV7-9	NA	TRBJ2-3	12	ASMPSGSTDTQY
TRBV4-3	NA	TRBJ1-4	12	ASSRQGKNEKLF
TRBV4-1	once	TRBJ1-6	13	ASSSLGLGNSPLH
TRBV29-1	NA	TRBJ1-1	11	SVGSGTYAEAF
TRBV6-1	NA	TRBJ2-3	15	ASSPLFDRGSTDTQY
TRBV14	NA	TRBJ1-1	12	ASSLRVGNTEAF
TRBV7-3	NA	TRBJ2-3	11	ASSLQEGDTQY
TRBV12-3/TRBV12-4	NA	TRBJ1-4	13	ASSFFGRYNEKLF
TRBV15	NA	TRBJ2-5	14	ATSLPVGGGLETQY
TRBV28	NA	TRBJ2-7	14	ASTLPSSGRAREQY
TRBV2	NA	TRBJ1-1	11	ASGEFMNTEAF
TRBV18	NA	TRBJ1-1	14	ASSPSGVGTNTEAF
TRBV9	once	TRBJ2-3	14	ASSVEGGRGSDTQY
TRBV28	once	TRBJ1-2	11	ASYQGRIYGYT
TRBV7-2	NA	TRBJ1-2	17	ASSLLILRPGQGNYGYT
TRBV7-2	NA	TRBJ2-7	11	ASSSGLYYEQY
TRBV11-1	NA	TRBJ2-1	13	ASSPPGTAYNEQF
TRBV30	few	TRBJ1-5	12	AWSHLTGKQPQH
TRBV7-2	once	TRBJ2-3	11	ASRGTGTDTQY
TRBV20-1	NA	TRBJ2-3	10	SARQKADTQY
TRBV15	NA	TRBJ1-6	12	ATSREGANSPLH
TRBV29-1	NA	TRBJ2-1	11	SAGQGSYNEQF
TRBV11-2	NA	TRBJ2-7	13	ASSSPGTRYIEQY